This TCR beta chain emerged from a study of cytomegalovirus exposure and HLA in healthy donors. The CDR3 loop spans 17 amino acids. The V gene's germline CDR1 is PRHDT and CDR2 FYEKMQ (reference sequence). The V and J ends lost 0 bases and 2 bases, in that order; junction bases with no gene match: 0. Findings of the study overall: Earlier analysis found most TCR beta V segments productive about 87% or about 30% of the time. The investigators catalogued 150 to 200 TCR beta chains as cytomegalovirus-associated.

Primers for the PCR totalled 60 Vbeta and 13 Jbeta. Sequencing used immunoSEQ multiplex PCR; TCRdb keeps in-frame clones, though not all of them. The sample contains around 100,000 clones, approximately 80% of which appear only once. In the case of this clone: As yet, its antigen is unknown.

The TCR sequence derives from a woman between 18 and 30 years old in good health and CMV-seropositive. Source material: PBMCs. J is TRBJ2-2 and V is TRBV13; 13 bases align to TRBD2. The DNA of the CDR3 is TGTGCCAGCAGCTTAGGGGGACTAGCGGGAAACACCGGGGAGCTGTTTTTT. Protein product: CASSLGGLAGNTGELFF.